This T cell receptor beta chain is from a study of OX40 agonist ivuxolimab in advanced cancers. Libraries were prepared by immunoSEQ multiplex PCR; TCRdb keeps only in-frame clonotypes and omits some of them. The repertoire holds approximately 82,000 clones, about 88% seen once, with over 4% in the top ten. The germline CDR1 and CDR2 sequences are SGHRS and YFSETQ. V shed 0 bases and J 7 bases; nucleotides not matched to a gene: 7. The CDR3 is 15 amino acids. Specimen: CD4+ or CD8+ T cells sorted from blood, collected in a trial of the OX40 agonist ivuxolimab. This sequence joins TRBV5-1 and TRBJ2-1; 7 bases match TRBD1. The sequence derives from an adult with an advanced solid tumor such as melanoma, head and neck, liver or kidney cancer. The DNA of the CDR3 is TGCGCCAGCAGCTTGGCGGAATACAGGGGAAATGAGCAGTTCTTC. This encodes CASSLAEYRGNEQFF.